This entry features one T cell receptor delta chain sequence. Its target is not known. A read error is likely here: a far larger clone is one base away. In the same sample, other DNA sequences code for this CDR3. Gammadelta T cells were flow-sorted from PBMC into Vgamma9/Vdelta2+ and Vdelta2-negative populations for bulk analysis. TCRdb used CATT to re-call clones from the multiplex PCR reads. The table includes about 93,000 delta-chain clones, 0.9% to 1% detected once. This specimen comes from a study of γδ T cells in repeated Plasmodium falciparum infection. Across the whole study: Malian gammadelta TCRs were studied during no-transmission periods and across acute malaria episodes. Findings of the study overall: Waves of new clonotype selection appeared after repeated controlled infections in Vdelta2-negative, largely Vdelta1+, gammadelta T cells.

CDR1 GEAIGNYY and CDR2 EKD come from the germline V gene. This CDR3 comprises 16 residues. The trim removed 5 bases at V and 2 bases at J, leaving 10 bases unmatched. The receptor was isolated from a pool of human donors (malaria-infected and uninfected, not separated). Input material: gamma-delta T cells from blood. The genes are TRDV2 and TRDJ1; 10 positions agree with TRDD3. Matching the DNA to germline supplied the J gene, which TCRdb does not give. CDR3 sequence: CACVNLGDMATDKLIF. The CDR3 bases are TGTGCCTGTGTCAATCTGGGGGATATGGCGACCGATAAACTCATCTTT.